This paragraph covers one T cell receptor (beta chain) sequence. The antigen is undetermined. As for the donors, each was a healthy bone marrow donor. Though nominally healthy at sampling, donors likely had unrecorded immune exposures. These data originate in a study of cytomegalovirus exposure and HLA in healthy donors. The PCR used 60 Vbeta and 13 Jbeta primers. Clones were sequenced by immunoSEQ multiplex PCR, and TCRdb holds only the in-frame ones, with some missing. The sample carries 200,000 or so clones, around 81% recorded once. The study, taken as a whole, reports: In a later analysis, HLA-C alleles had the fewest associated TCRs, DRB1 alleles the most. Per a prior analysis, the majority of TCR beta V segments were productive roughly 90% or roughly 30% of the time.

Germline V gene sequence: CDR1 MNHNS, CDR2 SASEGT. The V gene end was trimmed by 1 base and the J gene end by 7 bases; junction bases not matched to a gene: 6. This CDR3 contains 15 residues. The sample taken for sequencing was PBMCs. The receptor comes from a woman between 18 and 29 years old in good health and CMV-seropositive. The chain links TRBV6-1 to TRBJ2-1; 8 nucleotides align to TRBD1. CDR3 bases: TGTGCCAGCAGTGAAGAGACAGGGGCCCCTAATGAGCAGTTCTTC. Translated, it gives CASSEETGAPNEQFF.